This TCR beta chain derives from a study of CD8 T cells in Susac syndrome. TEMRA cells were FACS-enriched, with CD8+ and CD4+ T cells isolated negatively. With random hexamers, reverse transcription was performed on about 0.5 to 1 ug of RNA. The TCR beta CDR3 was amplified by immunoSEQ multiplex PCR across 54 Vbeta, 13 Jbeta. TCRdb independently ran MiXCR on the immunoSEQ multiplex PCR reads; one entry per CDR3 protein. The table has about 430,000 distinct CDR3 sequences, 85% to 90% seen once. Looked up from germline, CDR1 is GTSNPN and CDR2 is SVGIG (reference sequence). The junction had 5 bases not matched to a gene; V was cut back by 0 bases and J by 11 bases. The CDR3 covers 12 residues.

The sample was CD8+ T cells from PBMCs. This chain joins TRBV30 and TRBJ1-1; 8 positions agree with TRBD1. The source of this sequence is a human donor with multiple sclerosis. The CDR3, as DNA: TGTGCCTGGAGTGTTCAGGGGGCTAGTGCTTTCTTT. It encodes CAWSVQGASAFF.